This TCR beta chain comes out of a study of cytomegalovirus exposure and HLA in healthy donors (dated by TCRdb to 2015 to 2018). About the study as a whole: An earlier analysis of roughly 570 of the donors reported 276 Gb of sequence data and 100 million to 120 million unique TCR beta sequences obtained from about 200 million T cells. An early release covering approximately 600 HLA-typed donors comprised approximately 290 gigabases of sequencing data and around 85 million unique TCR sequences. Among the roughly 400 genotyped donors, approximately 82% belonged to the genetic ancestry cluster associated with self-reported Caucasian donors. The aim of the study was to test whether cataloging public T cell receptors could identify signatures of past pathogen exposure. The study used immunosequencing to profile the T cell repertoires of about 670 subjects and linked those repertoires to cytomegalovirus serostatus. A separate validation cohort of roughly 120 different subjects was used in addition to the approximately 700-subject first cohort. To predict cytomegalovirus infection status, the study brought together high-throughput TCR immunosequencing, statistical association of individual TCRs with disease status, and machine learning. In a later analysis, previously published TCR beta repertoires from 666 donors were re-analyzed and high-resolution HLA genotyping was added so that TCR occurrence patterns could be studied. The later analysis used no new phenotypic data to find candidate immune exposures, relying instead on TCR beta sequences and their occurrence across donors. An earlier analysis of several hundred of the donors applied high-throughput TCR beta sequencing to assess whether each TCR beta V gene segment acted as functional or pseudogenic. Donor age, sex, ethnicity and CMV serostatus were compiled alongside the repertoire data. Genome-wide SNP genotypes for about three fifths of the roughly 670 donors were used in a later genetic analysis, which treated that subset as a discovery cohort. Every discovery cohort repertoire had been produced on one sequencing platform. Both class I and class II loci were covered by HLA typing, at four-digit resolution. Typing coverage varied by locus: about 629-630 donors for A, B, C, DRB1 and DQB1; about 520 for DQA1; about 570 for DPA1; around 450 for DPB1. Four to six DR-DQ haplotypes were handled as single units for association and clustering because linkage in the cohort was strong. On average, around 230,000 unique TCR beta nucleotide sequences were sequenced per donor among 398 genotyped donors of the cohort, with roughly 18% of those sequences being non-productive. Points the paper makes about the study in general: In an earlier analysis of fewer than 700 of the donors, most TCR beta V segments appeared in productive rearrangements about 87% or about 30% of the time, broadly matching IMGT annotations. A later analysis associated 15,000 or so TCR beta sequences with specific HLA alleles at a false discovery rate of 0.05. Linkage disequilibrium might explain the correlated functional status among segregating V segments, but an unknown experimental factor could not be ruled out. V-gene and J-gene trimming of TCR beta chains was associated with a missense DCLRE1C variant in a later genetic analysis, and the association was replicated in an independent cohort. A further reported finding was that TCR beta sequences accurately predicted the HLA-A and HLA-B alleles for most subjects in the first cohort. HLA typing was unavailable for some donors at each locus, so association tests used only the typed subset. According to a later analysis, parvovirus B19, influenza, CMV and Epstein-Barr virus appeared linked to several top co-occurrence clusters. Immune exposure information for the cohort was limited to CMV serostatus. The study gave a list of around 170 TCR beta chains associated with cytomegalovirus. In vitro tests confirmed that three of the cytomegalovirus-associated TCR beta chains recognize cytomegalovirus antigens. Some IMGT-functional V segments, including TRBV6-2 and TRBV6-3, could not be distinguished by the 87-base-pair reads and were therefore excluded. In a later analysis, HLA-associated TCR beta chains showed more clonal expansion and lower generation probabilities than non-associated chains that were equally common. Most TCR sequences were observed very rarely across donors, whereas some public TCRs were present in many individuals. Only TCR beta chains were sequenced in this cohort, and the absence of alpha or paired-chain data limited detectable features. When HLA alleles, especially DR and DQ, strongly co-occurred, TCR associations were difficult to assign to individual alleles. Because counts were too low, under 20 rarely observed V segments, including chromosome 9 orphons, were left out of the earlier analysis of 587 of the donors. The classifier was reported to diagnose cytomegalovirus status with high specificity and sensitivity in both the original cohort and the validation cohort. A cluster of highly shared sequence variants was judged likely to represent a technical artifact of the sequencing pipeline. Compared with the 666-donor mean, donors in an Asian-associated ancestry cluster had fewer N-insertions in productive TCRs, according to a later genetic analysis. The authors suggested that the approach could potentially be extended to other disease states and immunological phenotypes. A later analysis found that TCR association rates varied across HLA loci, with DRB1 alleles showing the most associated TCRs and HLA-C alleles the fewest. Presence/absence analyses assumed roughly uniform sequencing depth across donors, an assumption that may not hold. In a later analysis, most CMV-associated TCR beta chains were found to appear HLA-restricted, with HLA associations seemingly driven largely by CMV exposure.

Turning to this clone: Its binding antigen is unknown. No base-level quality is on record; no much larger clone is a single base apart.

The protocol used for the library was the immunoSEQ multiplex PCR assay. For the multiplex PCR, a mixture combining 60 forward primers for TCR Vbeta segments and 13 reverse primers for TCR Jbeta segments was used. Amplification of the CDR3 region of rearranged TCR beta genes was performed with a multiplex PCR assay on genomic DNA. Amplified TCR beta libraries were sequenced as 87-base-pair reads on the Illumina HiSeq System. In the paper's pipeline: A later analysis counted 75 million to 100 million unique TCR beta chains across the 600 to 850 repertoires, and roughly 11 million of these chains were shared by at least two donors. A nearest-neighbor algorithm error-corrected the raw reads and collapsed the reads into unique sequences, merging closely related sequences to remove PCR and sequencing errors. To assign V, D and J gene segments, CDR3 sequences were aligned to IMGT reference sequences. For a sequence to be retained, a match of at least six nucleotides to both a V gene segment and a J gene segment was required. A rearrangement was called productive if the CDR3 had no stop codons and remained in frame with V and J, and every other rearrangement was called non-productive. Following IMGT convention, CDR3 was defined as the stretch from the second conserved V-encoded cysteine to the conserved J-encoded phenylalanine. In an earlier analysis of more than 550 of the donors, sequences lacking an unambiguous match to a single V gene segment were excluded. An earlier analysis of a few hundred of the donors classified V segments as functional when productive rearrangements were above 56.7% and as segregating when the standard deviation between donors was above 5%. To diagnose cytomegalovirus status from the catalog of TCR beta chain sequences, a statistical classification framework was built. In a later analysis, V and J genes were assigned by comparing TCR nucleotide sequences against IMGT/GENE-DB human TR gene sequences. In a later analysis, CDR3 sequences and most-parsimonious VDJ recombination scenarios were assigned using the TCRdist pipeline. In a later analysis, every TCR beta chain was defined by the combination of its CDR3 amino acid sequence and its V-gene family, and reads without a unique V-gene family were dropped. A later analysis removed 550 to 650 highly shared, low-generation-probability nucleotide sequences to deal with suspected cross-contamination and a sequencing artifact. In a later analysis, a clonal expansion index was calculated for each public chain from normalized within-repertoire ranks of inferred template counts. Generation probabilities in a later analysis came from a VDJ recombination model fitted to out-of-frame rearrangements, and those results were checked against IGoR. In a later analysis, TCR-TCR, TCR-HLA and TCR-CMV co-occurrence was scored with hypergeometric tests, and a repertoire-size bias correction was applied to TCR pairs. False discovery rates were estimated in a later analysis by permuting HLA or CMV assignments 20 times. A later analysis grouped co-occurring TCRs with DBSCAN, adding TCRdist sequence similarity when clustering within HLA-allele-positive subsets. For co-occurrence clustering, repertoires with fewer than 30,000 or more than 120,000 public chains were excluded, along with four or five repertoires with anomalous nucleotide sharing. TCRdb stores this immuneACCESS table with in-frame sequences only. Part of the clones is absent; in the studies checked, under half of the shortfall reflects unresolved V genes, and no reason is known for the rest. Clone size and the V and J calls come from that table; the DNA yielded D and trimming. The sample table contains more than 55,000 clones; only one count was recorded for approximately 80% of them. The ten top clones hold under 2% of the sample.

CDR1 and CDR2 are read off the germline V gene as SGHTA and FQGTGA. Trimming costs V 3 bases and J 0 bases, and their ends lie 9 bases apart. There are 15 amino acids in the CDR3, from cysteine to phenylalanine inclusive. The kept DNA is CDR3 alone, 45 bases in frame from the first base. The cohort comprised under 700 healthy bone marrow donors. At the time of sampling, all cohort members were nominally healthy, though unrecorded immune exposures were likely present. CMV serostatus was recorded as positive for roughly 300 and negative for about 50% of the 666 cohort members, whereas no CMV serostatus was recorded for the donor in question. Every donor gave a peripheral blood sample, and the peripheral blood mononuclear cells from that sample were used for TCR beta sequencing. The Qiagen DNeasy Blood Extraction Kit was used to extract genomic DNA from the blood cell samples.

The receptor was derived from a human donor in good health. The sequenced sample was PBMCs. The sequence joins TRBV7-3 to TRBJ2-1, with no confidently assigned D gene. The CDR3 protein: CASSFRSGSYNEQFF. The DNA sequence is given as TGTGCCAGCAGCTTTAGGTCGGGCTCCTACAATGAGCAGTTCTTC.